This T cell receptor (beta chain) was sequenced in a study of regulatory T cells in long-lasting Graves disease. Study conclusions and caveats: Thyroid tissue went unexamined; only peripheral blood was analyzed.

Germline CDR1 is SGHDT and CDR2 is YYEEEE. The CDR3 length is 15 residues. V lost 0 bases, J lost 9 bases, and 16 bases lay in between. Construction of the TCR beta libraries employed iRepertoire HTBI primers in conjunction with Arm-PCR of CDR3 regions. Using its own MiXCR run on the multiplex PCR reads, TCRdb lists one record per CDR3 protein. The sample holds roughly 400,000 distinct CDR3 sequences, about 15% seen once. This sample's time point: newly diagnosed GD, antithyroid drugs for less than 3 months. PBMC-derived RNA was used for the TCR library. This clonotype came up a few times. Its antigen is not known. The same sample was also used in a study of T cells in Graves' hyperthyroidism and ophthalmopathy. That paper notes: In the first-round RT-PCR of the TCR CDR3, the HTBI primer set was used. Median prediction lead before ophthalmopathy onset was about 6.7 months with the model.

V and J are TRBV5-6 and TRBJ2-1, with D possibly matching TRBD2 (6 bases). The clonotype comes from a woman aged 40 to 49 with Graves disease. The material sequenced was peripheral blood mononuclear cells (PBMCs), taken at new diagnosis, from a patient treated with antithyroid drugs. The CDR3 sequence is CASSLVGLQWGEQFF. The CDR3 DNA sequence: TGTGCCAGCAGCTTGGTGGGACTTCAATGGGGTGAGCAGTTCTTC.